This TCR beta chain was found in a study of control samples from healthy donors and cancer patients. Produced via immunoSEQ multiplex PCR; TCRdb's table is partial and in-frame only. The sample has around 110,000 clones, approximately 90% seen once. CDR3 length: 14 amino acids. Trimming cost V 5 bases and J 6 bases, with 17 bases left between them. Germline assignment: CDR1 SGHVS and CDR2 FNYEAQ. Sequencing used PBMCs. The chain employs TRBV7-6 and TRBJ2-7; D might be TRBD2 (5 bases). The clonotype was recovered from a woman aged 45-60 years with colorectal cancer. The CDR3 here is CASSLRGSGREQYF. The CDR3 DNA reads TGTGCCAGCAGCCTGAGAGGGTCTGGTCGCGAGCAGTACTTC.